Given below is one TCR beta chain in context. Its target is not known. The entry originates in a study of metastatic and nonmetastatic thyroid tumors. Study at large: Repertoires were compared across blood and tumor or nodule tissue from malignant and benign thyroid patients. Whole-study results and caveats: TCR beta diversity was reportedly significantly higher in malignant thyroid tumors than benign nodules, in blood and tumor.

The entire patient cohort was treatment-naive prior to thyroid surgery. In the study's own analysis: CDR3 differences across clinicopathological groups were used to build a distant-metastasis classifier for papillary thyroid cancer. TCRdb re-processed the PCR reads through MiXCR. Clone size and V and J calls follow TCRdb, not the original study. This table has roughly 14,000 clones, 20% to 25% appearing once. The CDR3 has 17 amino acids. Germline V CDR1 and CDR2: SGHAT, FQNNGV. V was trimmed by 0 bases and J by 11 bases, leaving 23 bases between them. The chain recombines TRBV11-2 with TRBJ2-1; D is possibly TRBD2 (7 bases). Sequencing was done on a sample of tumor tissue. This TCR came from a female donor with papillary thyroid cancer or a benign thyroid nodule (not recorded which). Some clones in this sample may be carry-over from other donors' samples. The CDR3, as DNA: TGTGCCAGCAGCTTAGAGGGGGGCGCAGGATCTAGCGGAAAGCAGTTCTTC. It yields the protein CASSLEGGAGSSGKQFF.